This TCR beta chain came from a study of shared T cell receptors in the human thymus. Using immunoSEQ multiplex PCR, the repertoire was profiled, and TCRdb retains in-frame clones only, with some absent. This table has hundreds of thousands of clones, 95% appearing once. Sequencing was performed on thymocytes. This receptor was obtained from a human donor.

For the CDR3, the DNA is TGCGCCAGCAGTCCGGGGGCGCGCCATTGGGACCCTGAAGCTTTCTTT. As protein: CASSPGARHWDPEAFF. The chain combines TRBV4-3 with TRBJ1-1; the D gene is possibly TRBD1 (6 bases). This CDR3 spans 16 amino acids. CDR1 is LGHNA and CDR2 is YSLEER in the germline V gene. Between the trimmed V and J ends, which lost 6 bases and 6 bases, there was a span of 23 bases.